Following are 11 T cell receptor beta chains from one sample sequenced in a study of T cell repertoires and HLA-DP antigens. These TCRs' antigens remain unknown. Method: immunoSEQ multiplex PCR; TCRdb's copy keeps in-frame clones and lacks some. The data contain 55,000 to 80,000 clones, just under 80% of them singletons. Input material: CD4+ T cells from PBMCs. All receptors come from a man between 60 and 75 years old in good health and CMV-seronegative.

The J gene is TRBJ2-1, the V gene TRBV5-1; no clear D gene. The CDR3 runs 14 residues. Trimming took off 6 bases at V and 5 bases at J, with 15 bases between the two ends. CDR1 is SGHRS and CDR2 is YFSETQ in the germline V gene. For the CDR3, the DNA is TGCGCCAGCATTGGATCAGCGATTAACAATGAGCAGTTCTTC. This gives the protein CASIGSAINNEQFF.

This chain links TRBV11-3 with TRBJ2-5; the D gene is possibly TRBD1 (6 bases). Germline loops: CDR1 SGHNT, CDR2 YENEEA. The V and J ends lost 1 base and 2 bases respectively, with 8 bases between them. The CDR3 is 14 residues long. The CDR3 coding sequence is TGTGCCAGCAGCTTAGGGGGGCAGCAAGAGACCCAGTACTTC. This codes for CASSLGGQQETQYF.

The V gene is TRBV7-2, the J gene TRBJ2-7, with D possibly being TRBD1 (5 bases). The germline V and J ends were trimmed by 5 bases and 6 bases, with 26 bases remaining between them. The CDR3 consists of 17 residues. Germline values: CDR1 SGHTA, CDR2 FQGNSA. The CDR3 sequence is CASSTGRNANLPTEQYF. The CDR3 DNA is TGTGCCAGCAGCACAGGACGGAACGCAAACCTCCCTACCGAGCAGTACTTC.

The DNA for the CDR3 is TGTGCCAGCAGCGTAGACAAGCATGGCTACACCTTC. It encodes CASSVDKHGYTF. The V and J genes are TRBV9 and TRBJ1-2; D is uncertain. Germline V gene sequence: CDR1 SGDLS, CDR2 YYNGEE. V shed 0 bases and J shed 6 bases, with 6 bases lying between them. This CDR3 spans 12 amino acids. The variable domain in full, with the rest retrieved from reference TRBV9 and TRBJ1-2, is DSGVTQTPKHLITATGQRVTLRCSPRSGDLSVYWYQQSLDQGLQFLIQYYNGEERAKGNILERFSAQQFPDLHSELNLSSLELGDSALYFCASSVDKHGYTFGSGTRLTVV.

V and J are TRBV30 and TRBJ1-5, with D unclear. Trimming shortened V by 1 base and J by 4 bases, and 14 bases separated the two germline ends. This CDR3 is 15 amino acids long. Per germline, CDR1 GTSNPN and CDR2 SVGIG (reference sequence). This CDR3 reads CAWSGSWTGNQPQHF. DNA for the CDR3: TGTGCCTGGAGTGGATCCTGGACGGGGAATCAGCCCCAGCATTTT.

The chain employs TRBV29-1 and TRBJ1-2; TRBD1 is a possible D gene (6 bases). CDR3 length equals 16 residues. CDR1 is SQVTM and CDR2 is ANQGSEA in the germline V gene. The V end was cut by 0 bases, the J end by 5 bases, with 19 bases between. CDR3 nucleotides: TGCAGCGTTGAAGATCAAGGGGGGCGCTCTCGGTATGGCTACACCTTC. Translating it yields CSVEDQGGRSRYGYTF.

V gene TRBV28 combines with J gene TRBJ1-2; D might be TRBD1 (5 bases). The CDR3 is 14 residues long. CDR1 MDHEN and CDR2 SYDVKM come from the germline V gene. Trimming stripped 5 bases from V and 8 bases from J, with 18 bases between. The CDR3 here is CASSIRDAGLGYTF. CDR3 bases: TGTGCCAGCAGTATTCGGGACGCCGGACTAGGCTACACCTTC.

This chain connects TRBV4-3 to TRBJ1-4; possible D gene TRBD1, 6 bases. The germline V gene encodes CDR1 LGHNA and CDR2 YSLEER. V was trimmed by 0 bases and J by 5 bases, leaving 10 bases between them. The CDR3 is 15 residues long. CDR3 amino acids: CASSQDGQFNEKLFF. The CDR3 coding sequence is TGCGCCAGCAGCCAAGACGGACAGTTCAATGAAAAACTGTTTTTT.

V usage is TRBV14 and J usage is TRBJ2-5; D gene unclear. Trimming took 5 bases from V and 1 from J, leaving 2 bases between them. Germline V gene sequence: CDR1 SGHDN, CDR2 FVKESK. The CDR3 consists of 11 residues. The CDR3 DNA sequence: TGTGCCAGCAGCTTCCAAGAGACCCAGTACTTC. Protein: CASSFQETQYF.

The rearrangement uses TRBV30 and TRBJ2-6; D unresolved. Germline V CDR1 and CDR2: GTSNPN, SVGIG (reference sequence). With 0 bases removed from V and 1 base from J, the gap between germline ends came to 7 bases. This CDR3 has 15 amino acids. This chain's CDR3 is CAWSVGGSGANVLTF. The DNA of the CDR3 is TGTGCCTGGAGTGTTGGTGGGTCTGGGGCCAACGTCCTGACTTTC. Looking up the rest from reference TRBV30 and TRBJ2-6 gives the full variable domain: SQTIHQWPATLVQPVGSPLSLECTVEGTSNPNLYWYRQAAGRGLQLLFYSVGIGQISSEVPQNLSASRPQDRQFILSSKKLLLSDSGFYLCAWSVGGSGANVLTFGAGSRLTVL.

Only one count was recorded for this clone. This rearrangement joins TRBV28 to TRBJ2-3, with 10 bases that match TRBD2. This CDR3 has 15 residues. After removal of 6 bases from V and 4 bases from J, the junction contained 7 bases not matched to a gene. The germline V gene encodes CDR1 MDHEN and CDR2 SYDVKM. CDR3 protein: CASSTPSGGADTQYF. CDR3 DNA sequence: TGTGCCAGCAGCACCCCCAGCGGGGGGGCAGATACGCAGTATTTT.